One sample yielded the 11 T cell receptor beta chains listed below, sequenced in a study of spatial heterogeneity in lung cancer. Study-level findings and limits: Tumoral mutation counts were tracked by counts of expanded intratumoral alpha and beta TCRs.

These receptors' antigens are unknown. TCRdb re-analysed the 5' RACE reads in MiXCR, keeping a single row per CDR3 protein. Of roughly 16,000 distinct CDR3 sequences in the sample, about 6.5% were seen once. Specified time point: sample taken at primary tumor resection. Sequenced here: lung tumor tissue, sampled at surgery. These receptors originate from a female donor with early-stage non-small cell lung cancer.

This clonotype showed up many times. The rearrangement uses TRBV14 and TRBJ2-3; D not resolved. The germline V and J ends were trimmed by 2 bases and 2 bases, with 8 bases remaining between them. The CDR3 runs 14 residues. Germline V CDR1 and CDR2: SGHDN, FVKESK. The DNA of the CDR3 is TGTGCCAGCAGCCAATGGATGTACACAGATACGCAGTATTTT. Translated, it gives CASSQWMYTDTQYF.

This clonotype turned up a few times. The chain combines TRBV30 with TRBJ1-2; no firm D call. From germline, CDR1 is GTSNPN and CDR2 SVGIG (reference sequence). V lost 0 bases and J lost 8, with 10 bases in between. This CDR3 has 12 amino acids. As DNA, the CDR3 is TGTGCCTGGAGTGTACGCTATCAGGGCTACACCTTC. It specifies CAWSVRYQGYTF.

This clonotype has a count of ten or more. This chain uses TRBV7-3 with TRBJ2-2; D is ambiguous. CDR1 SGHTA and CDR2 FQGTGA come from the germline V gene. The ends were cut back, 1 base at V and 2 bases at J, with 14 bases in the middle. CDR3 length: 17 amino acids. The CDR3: CASSLRPDSYNTGELFF. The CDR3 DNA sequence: TGTGCCAGCAGCTTAAGGCCAGACTCTTATAACACCGGGGAGCTGTTTTTT.

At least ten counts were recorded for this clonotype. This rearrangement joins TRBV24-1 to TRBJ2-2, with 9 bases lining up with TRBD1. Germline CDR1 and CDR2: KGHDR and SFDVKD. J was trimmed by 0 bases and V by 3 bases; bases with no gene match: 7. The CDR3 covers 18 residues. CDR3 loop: CATSDAGTGQPNTGELFF. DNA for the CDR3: TGTGCCACCAGTGATGCCGGGACAGGGCAACCGAACACCGGGGAGCTGTTTTTT.

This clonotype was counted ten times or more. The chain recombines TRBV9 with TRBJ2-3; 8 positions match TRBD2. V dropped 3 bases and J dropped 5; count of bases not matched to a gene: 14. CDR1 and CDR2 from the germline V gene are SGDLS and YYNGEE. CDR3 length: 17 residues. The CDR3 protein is CASSEARLATGRDTQYF. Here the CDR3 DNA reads TGTGCCAGCAGCGAGGCGCGACTAGCGACCGGGAGAGATACGCAGTATTTT.

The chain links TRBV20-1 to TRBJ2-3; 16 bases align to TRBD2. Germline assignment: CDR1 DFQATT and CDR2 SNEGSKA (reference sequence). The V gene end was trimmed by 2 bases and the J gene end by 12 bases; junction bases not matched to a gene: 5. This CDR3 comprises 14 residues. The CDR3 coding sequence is TGCAGTGCTAGAATGGGGACTAGCGGGGGGGCCCAGTATTTT. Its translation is CSARMGTSGGAQYF.

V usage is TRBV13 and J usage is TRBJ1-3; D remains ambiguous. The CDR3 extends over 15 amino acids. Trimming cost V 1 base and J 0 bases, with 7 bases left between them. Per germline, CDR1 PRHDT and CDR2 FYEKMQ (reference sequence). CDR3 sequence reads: CASSLAHLSGNTIYF. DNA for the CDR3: TGTGCCAGCAGCTTAGCCCACCTCTCTGGAAACACCATATATTTT.

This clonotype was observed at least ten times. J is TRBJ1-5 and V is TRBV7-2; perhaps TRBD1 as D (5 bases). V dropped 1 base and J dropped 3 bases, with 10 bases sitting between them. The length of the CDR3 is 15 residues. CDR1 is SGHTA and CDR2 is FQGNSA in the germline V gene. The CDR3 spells CASSLGRGNNQPQHF. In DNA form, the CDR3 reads TGTGCCAGCAGCTTAGGAAGGGGTAACAATCAGCCCCAGCATTTT.

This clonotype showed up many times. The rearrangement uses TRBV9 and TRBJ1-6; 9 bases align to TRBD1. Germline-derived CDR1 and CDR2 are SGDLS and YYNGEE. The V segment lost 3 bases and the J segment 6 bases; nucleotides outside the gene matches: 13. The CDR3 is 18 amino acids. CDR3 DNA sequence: TGTGCCAGCAGCGCCTCTCTCGGGACAGGGCTAAGTAATTCACCCCTCCACTTT. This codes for CASSASLGTGLSNSPLHF.

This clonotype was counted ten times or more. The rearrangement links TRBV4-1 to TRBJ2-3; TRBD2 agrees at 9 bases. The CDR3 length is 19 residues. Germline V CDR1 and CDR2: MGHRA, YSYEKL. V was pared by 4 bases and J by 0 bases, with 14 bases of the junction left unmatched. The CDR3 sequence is CASSPVRSSGGSSTDTQYF. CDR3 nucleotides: TGCGCCAGCAGCCCCGTCAGGAGTAGCGGGGGCTCTAGCACAGATACGCAGTATTTT.

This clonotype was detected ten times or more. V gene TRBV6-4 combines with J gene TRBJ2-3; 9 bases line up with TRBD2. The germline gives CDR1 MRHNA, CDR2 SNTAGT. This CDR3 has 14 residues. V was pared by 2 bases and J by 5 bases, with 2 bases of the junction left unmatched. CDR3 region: CASSDAGGRDTQYF. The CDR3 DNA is TGTGCCAGCAGTGACGCGGGGGGGCGAGATACGCAGTATTTT.